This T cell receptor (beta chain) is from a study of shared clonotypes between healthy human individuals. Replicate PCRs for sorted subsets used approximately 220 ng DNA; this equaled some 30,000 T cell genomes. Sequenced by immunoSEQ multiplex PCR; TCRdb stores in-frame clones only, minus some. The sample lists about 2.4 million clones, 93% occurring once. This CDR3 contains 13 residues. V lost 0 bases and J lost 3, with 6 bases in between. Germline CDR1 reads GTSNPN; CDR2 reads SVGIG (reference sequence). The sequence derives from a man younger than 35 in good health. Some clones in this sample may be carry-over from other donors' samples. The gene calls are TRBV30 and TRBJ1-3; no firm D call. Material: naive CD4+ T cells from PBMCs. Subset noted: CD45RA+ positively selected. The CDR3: CAWSVGIGNTIYF. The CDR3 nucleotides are TGTGCCTGGAGTGTGGGGATTGGAAACACCATATATTTT.